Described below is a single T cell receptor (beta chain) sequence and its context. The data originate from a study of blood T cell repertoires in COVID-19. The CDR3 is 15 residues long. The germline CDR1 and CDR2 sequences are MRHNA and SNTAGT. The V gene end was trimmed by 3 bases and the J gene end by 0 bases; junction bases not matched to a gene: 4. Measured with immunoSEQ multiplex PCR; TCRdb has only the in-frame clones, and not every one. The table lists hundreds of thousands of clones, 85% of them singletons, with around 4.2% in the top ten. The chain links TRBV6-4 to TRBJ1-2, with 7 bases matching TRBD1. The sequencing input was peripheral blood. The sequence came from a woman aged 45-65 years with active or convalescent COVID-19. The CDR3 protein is CASSEQGRSNYGYTF. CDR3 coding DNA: TGTGCCAGCAGTGAACAGGGGCGATCTAACTATGGCTACACCTTC.